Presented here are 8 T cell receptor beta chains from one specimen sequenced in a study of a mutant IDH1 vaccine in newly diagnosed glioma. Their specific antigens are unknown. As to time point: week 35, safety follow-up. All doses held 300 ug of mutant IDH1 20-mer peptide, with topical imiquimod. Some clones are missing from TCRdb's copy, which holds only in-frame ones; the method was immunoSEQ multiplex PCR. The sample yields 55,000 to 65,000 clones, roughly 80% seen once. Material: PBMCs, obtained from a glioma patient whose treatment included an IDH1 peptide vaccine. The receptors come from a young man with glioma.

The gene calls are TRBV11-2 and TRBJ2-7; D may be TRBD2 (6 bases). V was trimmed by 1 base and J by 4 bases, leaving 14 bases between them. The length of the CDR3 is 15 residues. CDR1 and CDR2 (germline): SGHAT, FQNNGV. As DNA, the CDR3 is TGTGCCAGCAGCTTAGGTGGCCTAGCGAGTTACGAGCAGTACTTC. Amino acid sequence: CASSLGGLASYEQYF. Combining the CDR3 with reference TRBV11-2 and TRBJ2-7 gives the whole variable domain EAGVAQSPRYKIIEKRQSVAFWCNPISGHATLYWYQQILGQGPKLLIQFQNNGVVDDSQLPKDRFSAERLKGVDSTLKIQPAKLEDSAVYLCASSLGGLASYEQYFGPGTRLTVT.

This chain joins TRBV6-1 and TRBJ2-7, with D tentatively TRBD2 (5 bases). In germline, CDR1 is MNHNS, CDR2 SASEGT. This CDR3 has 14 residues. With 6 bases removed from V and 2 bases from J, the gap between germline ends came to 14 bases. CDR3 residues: CASRDFGSAYEQYF. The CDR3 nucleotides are TGTGCCAGCAGGGACTTCGGGTCGGCCTACGAGCAGTACTTC.

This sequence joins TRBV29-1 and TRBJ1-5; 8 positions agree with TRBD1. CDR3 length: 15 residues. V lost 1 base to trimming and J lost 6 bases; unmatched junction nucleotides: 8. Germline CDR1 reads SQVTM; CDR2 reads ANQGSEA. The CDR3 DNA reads TGCAGCGTTGAAGTGGCAGGGGGCCCAGGTCAGCCCCAGCATTTT. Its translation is CSVEVAGGPGQPQHF.

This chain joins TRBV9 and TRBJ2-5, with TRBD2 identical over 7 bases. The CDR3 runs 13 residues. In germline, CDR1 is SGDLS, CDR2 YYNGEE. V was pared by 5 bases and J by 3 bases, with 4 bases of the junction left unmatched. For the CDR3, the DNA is TGTGCCAGCAGGTTGGGGGGGAAAGAGACCCAGTACTTC. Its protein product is CASRLGGKETQYF.

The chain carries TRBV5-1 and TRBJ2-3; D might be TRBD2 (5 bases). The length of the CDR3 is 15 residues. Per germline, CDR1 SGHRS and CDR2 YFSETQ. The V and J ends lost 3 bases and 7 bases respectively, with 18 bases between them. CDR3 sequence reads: CASSSDGGLRNTQYF. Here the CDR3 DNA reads TGCGCCAGCAGCTCGGACGGAGGATTGAGAAATACGCAGTATTTT.

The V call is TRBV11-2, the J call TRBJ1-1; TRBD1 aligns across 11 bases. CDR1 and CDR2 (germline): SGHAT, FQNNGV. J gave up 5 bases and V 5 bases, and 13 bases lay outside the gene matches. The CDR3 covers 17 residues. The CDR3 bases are TGTGCCAGCAGCGACGGGGACAGGGGGTATCGTAGGACTGAAGCTTTCTTT. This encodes CASSDGDRGYRRTEAFF.

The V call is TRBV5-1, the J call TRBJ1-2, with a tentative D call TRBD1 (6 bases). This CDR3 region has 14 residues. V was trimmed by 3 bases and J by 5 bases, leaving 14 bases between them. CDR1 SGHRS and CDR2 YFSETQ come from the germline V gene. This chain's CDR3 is CASSSGFQGYGYTF. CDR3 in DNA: TGCGCCAGCAGCTCCGGGTTCCAGGGGTATGGCTACACCTTC.

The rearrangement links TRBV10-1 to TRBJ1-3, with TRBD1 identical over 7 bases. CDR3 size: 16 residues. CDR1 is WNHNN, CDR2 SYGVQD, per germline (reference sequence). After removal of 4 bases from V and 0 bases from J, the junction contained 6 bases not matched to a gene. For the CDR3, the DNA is TGCGCCAGCAGTGGCCCGACAGGGAACTCTGGAAACACCATATATTTT. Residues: CASSGPTGNSGNTIYF.